This entry features one T cell receptor beta chain sequence. Per the original data handling: Quantification of nucleated cells was approximated via reference gene primer amplification. Assay used: immunoSEQ multiplex PCR; TCRdb lists only in-frame clones, some missing. The D gene and trimming were derived from the DNA, and the V and J assignments and clone size from that table. The table shows tens of thousands of clones, with roughly 90% occurring only once. These data originate in a study of blood T cell repertoires in COVID-19. Study at large: Researchers got acute and convalescent COVID-19 samples from the United States, Italy and Spain. In each case, the material was cDNA or gDNA derived from T cells, B-cell-depleted T cells, or PBMCs.

The ends were cut back, 0 bases at V and 1 base at J, with 12 bases in the middle. Germline values: CDR1 SGHDT, CDR2 YYEEEE. The CDR3 runs to 16 residues. The sequenced sample was peripheral blood. The chain uses TRBV5-6 and TRBJ2-3; tentatively, D is TRBD2 (6 bases). This TCR came from a man at least 80 years old in a cohort sampled during active COVID-19. CDR3 coding DNA: TGTGCCAGCAGCTTGGCTACTAGCCTCCGCACAGATACGCAGTATTTT. Its protein product is CASSLATSLRTDTQYF.